The sequence of this TCR beta chain was determined in a study of cytomegalovirus exposure and HLA in healthy donors. The CDR3 runs 14 residues. The V gene's germline CDR1 is MNHNS and CDR2 SASEGT. V lost 5 bases to trimming and J lost 4 bases; unmatched junction nucleotides: 5. Only a few counts were recorded for this clone. Antigen unknown. The PCR contained 60 Vbeta and 13 Jbeta primers. Data came from immunoSEQ multiplex PCR; TCRdb stores just in-frame clones and leaves some out. Altogether tens of thousands of clones are present, around 70% being singletons, with the ten largest covering nearly 10%. Study-level results: About 90% or about 30% of the time was how often most TCR beta V segments were productive, according to an earlier analysis.

The V and J genes are TRBV6-1 and TRBJ1-5, with TRBD1 matching over 7 bases. The sequence came from a woman in her forties or fifties in good health and CMV-seropositive. Sequencing used PBMCs. The DNA of the CDR3 is TGTGCCAGCAGTTCCGGGACAGTTAATCAGCCCCAGCATTTT. The encoded protein is CASSSGTVNQPQHF.